This T cell receptor (beta chain) was recovered during a study of T-cell reconstitution after alpha-beta-depleted transplantation in children. General study findings and limits: Several hundred graft clones that had expanded were reportedly the source of alpha-beta T cells about two months after transplant. For some patients, TCRbeta diversity was high at day 60 because of recipient T cells and thymic progenitors that survived. A year had passed since transplant, and T-cell counts and diversity by then came mostly from newly produced T cells.

TCRbeta library preparation incorporated unique molecular identifiers. TCRdb itself ran the PCR reads through MiXCR, one entry per CDR3 protein. The sample has 780,000 or so distinct CDR3 sequences, roughly 15% seen once. The V gene lost 3 bases and the J gene lost 5 bases, with 14 bases spanning the gap. CDR3 length equals 14 residues. Germline-derived CDR1 and CDR2 are KGHSH and LQKENI. Comment on this clonotype: Its target is not known.

The rearrangement uses TRBV18 and TRBJ2-7, with no clear D. The input for sequencing was PBMCs, mostly from graft donor cells, taken 360 days after TCRalphabeta/CD19-depleted stem cell transplant. The source of this sequence is a male patient younger than 18 who had a stem cell transplant for acute lymphoblastic leukemia, so the T cells may come from the graft donor. The CDR3 nucleotides are TGTGCCAGCTCACCTTTGGCGGTTGGTGACGAGCAGTACTTC. The encoded protein is CASSPLAVGDEQYF.